The table lists the clone carrying this TCR beta chain with a few counts. This entry belongs to a study of blood T cells in healthy people across ages. The germline V and J ends were trimmed by 3 bases and 3 bases, with 14 bases remaining between them. The V gene's germline CDR1 is DFQATT and CDR2 SNEGSKA (reference sequence). This CDR3 region has 15 residues. Using a J-beta primer mix together with a sample-barcoded 5' primer, a second PCR was run for about 6 to 12 cycles. TCRdb re-called the 5' RACE reads through MiXCR, storing one row per CDR3 protein. The top ten hold about a tenth of the sample, which has 750,000 to 950,000 distinct CDR3 sequences, almost 30% seen once. In addition, the sample was reused for a study of T cells of mothers and their children.

The chain joins TRBV20-1 to TRBJ2-2; D is undetermined. The sequenced sample was blood. This clonotype was obtained from a woman aged 40 to 55 in good health. The CDR3: CSASTAGRDTGELFF. The CDR3, as DNA: TGCAGTGCTAGTACGGCAGGACGAGACACCGGGGAGCTGTTTTTT.